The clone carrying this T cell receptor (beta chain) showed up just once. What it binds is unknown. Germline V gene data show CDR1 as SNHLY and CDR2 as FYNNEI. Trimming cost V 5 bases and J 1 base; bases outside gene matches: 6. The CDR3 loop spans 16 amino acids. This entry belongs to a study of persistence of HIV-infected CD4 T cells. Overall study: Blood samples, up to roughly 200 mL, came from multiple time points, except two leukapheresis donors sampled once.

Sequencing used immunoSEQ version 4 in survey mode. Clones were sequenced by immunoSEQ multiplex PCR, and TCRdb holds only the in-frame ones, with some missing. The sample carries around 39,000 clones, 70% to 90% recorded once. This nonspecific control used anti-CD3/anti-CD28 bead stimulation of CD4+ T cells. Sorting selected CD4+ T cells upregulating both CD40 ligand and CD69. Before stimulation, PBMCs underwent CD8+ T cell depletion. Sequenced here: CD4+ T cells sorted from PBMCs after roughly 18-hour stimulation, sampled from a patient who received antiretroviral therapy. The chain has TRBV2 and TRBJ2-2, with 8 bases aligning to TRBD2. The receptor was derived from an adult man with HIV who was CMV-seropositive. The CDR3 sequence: CASSPLRGGNTGELFF. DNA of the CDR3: TGTGCCAGCAGTCCCTTACGGGGGGGGAACACCGGGGAGCTGTTTTTT.